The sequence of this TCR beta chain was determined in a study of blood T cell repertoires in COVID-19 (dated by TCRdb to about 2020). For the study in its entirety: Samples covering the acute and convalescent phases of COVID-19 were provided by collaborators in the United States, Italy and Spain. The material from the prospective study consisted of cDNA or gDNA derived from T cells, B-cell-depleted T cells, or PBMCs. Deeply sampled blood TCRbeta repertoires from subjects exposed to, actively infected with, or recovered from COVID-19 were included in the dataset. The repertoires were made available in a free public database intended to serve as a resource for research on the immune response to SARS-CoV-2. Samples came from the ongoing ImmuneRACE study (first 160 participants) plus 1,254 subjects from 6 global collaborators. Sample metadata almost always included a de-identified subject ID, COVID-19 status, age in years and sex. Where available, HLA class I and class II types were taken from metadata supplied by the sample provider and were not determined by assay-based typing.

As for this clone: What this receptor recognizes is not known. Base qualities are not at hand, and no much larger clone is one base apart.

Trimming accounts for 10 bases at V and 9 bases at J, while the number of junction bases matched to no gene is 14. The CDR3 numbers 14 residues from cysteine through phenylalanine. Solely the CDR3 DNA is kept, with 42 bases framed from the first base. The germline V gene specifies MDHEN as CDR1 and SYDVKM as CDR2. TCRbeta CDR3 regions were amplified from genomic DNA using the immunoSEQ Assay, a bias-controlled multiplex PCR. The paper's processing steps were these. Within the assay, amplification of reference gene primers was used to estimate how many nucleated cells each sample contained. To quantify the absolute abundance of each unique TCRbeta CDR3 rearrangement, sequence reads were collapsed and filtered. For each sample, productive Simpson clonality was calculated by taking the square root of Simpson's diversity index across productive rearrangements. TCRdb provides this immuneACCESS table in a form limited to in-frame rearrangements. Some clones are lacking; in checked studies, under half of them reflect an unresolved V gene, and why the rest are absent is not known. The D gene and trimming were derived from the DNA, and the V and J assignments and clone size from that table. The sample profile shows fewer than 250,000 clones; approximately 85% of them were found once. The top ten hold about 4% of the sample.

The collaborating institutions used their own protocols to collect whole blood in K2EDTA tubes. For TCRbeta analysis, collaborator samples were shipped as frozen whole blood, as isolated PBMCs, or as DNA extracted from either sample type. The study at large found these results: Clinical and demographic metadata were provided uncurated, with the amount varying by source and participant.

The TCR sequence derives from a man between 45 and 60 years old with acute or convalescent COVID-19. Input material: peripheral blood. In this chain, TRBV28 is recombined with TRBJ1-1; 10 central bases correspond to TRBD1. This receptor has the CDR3 CATKSAGTGDKAFF. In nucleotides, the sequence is TGTGCCACCAAATCAGCCGGGACAGGGGATAAAGCTTTCTTT. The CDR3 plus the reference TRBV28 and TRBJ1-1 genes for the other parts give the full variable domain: DVKVTQSSRYLVKRTGEKVFLECVQDMDHENMFWYRQDPGLGLRLIYFSYDVKMKEKGDIPEGYSVSREKKERFSLILESASTNQTSMYLCATKSAGTGDKAFFGQGTRLTVV.